This TCR beta chain comes out of a study of Ad26.COV2.S vaccination and SARS-CoV-2 variants. On the study more broadly: Administration of Ad26.COV2.S was intramuscular, either once or twice 56 days apart. General observations from the study: Analyses of TCR breadth and depth may have underestimated total T cell responses. After vaccination, substantial breadth of spike-specific CD8+ and CD4+ responses was reported.

Germline V gene lookup returns CDR1 MNHEY and CDR2 SMNVEV (reference sequence). Germline trimming cut 5 bases from V and 4 bases from J; bases unmatched to any gene: 7. This CDR3 is 15 amino acids long. Treatment given: roughly 19 received Ad26.COV2.S at low or high dose, single or two shots; a few received placebo; per-sample allocation not given. The study sampled participants on day 63 after the first vaccine or placebo injection. It was an adult aged 18-55 years in Boston who was the donor. Assay used: immunoSEQ multiplex PCR; TCRdb lists only in-frame clones, some missing. This table holds roughly 330,000 clones, approximately 87% found once. Turning to this clone: As yet, its antigen is unknown.

The clonotype comes from a person aged 18 to 65 who received the Ad26.COV2.S COVID-19 vaccine or a placebo. The genes are TRBV27 and TRBJ1-1, with TRBD1 matching over 10 bases. Sequenced here: peripheral blood, sampled in a trial of Ad26.COV2.S vaccine versus placebo. This CDR3 is CASSQGTGVGTEAFF. The CDR3 coding sequence is TGTGCCAGCAGTCAGGGGACAGGGGTGGGCACTGAAGCTTTCTTT.